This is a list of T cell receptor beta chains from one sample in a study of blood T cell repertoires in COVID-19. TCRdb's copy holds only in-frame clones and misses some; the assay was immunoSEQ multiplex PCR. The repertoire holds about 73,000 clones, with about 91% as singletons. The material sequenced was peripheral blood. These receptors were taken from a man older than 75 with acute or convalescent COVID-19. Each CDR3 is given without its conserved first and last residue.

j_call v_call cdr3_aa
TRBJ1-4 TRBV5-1 ASSQGQANNEKLF
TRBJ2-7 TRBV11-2 ASSLDPSGRLYEQY
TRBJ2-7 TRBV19 ASSTSRGLANYEQY
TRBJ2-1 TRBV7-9 ASRPGLAGNEQF
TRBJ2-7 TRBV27 ASSLNIPGGEQY
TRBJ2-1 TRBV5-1 ASSPSGTGPIDEQF
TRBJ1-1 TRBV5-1 ASSFTGGKAEAF
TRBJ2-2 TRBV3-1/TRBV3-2 ASSYTPGELF
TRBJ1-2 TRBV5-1 ASSFDTGNGYT
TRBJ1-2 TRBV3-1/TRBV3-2 ASSERLAAYGYT
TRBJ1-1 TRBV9 ASSPNWGQGALVAF
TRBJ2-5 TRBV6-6 ASSYRGKGETQY
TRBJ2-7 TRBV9 ASSPRGLGGFHEQY
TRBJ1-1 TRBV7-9 ASSLAITEAF
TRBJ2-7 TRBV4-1 ASSQGQPPYEQY
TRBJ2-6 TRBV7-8 ASSLAAWSSGANVLT
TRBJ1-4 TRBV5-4 ASSFSYRGDEKLF
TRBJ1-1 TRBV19 ASSPFRGQGAEAF
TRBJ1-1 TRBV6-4 ASSESGQGLTF
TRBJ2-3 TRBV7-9 ASSLTGSEDTQY
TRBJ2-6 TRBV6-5 ASRATGTGANVLT
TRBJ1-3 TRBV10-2 ASSDYPGRTSGNTIY
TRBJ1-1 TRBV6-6 ASSPSAGGTEAF
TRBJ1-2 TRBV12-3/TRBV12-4 ASSPLRGAGYT
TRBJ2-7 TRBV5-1 ASSSGQVGEQY
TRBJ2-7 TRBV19 ASSIGGQGTYEQY
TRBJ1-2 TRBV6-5 ASSYGQGHGYT
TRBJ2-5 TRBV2 ASRTGGAETQY
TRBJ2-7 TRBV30 AWRDQTGSSYEQY
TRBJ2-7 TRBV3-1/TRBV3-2 ASSQTSGENEQY
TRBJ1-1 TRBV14 ASSQDSLNTEAF
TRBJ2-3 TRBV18 ASSPPSWSTDTQY
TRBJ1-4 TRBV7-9 ASTEGTGEGKLF
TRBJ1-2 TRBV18 ASSPPQGQGTGGYT
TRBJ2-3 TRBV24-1 ATSDFGQGTDTQY
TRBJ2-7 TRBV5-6 ASSRPDRASYEQY
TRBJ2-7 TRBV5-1 ASSLAPNDRWGNEQY
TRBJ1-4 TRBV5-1 ASSHSETGAEKLF
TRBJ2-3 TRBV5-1 ASSFTGGEDTQY
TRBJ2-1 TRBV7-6 ASSFGLAGRGEQF
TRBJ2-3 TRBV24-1 ATSDRTLSGTGTDTQY
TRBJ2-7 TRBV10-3 AISEAGRNLGQYEQY
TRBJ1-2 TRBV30 AFDRNYGYT
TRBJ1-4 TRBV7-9 ASSFQANNEKLF
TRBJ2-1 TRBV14 ASSPQVVSYNEQF
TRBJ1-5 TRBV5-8 ASSSGRGTNQPQH
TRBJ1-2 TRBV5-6 ASSRRTGTVVGYT